This entry lists 16 T cell receptor beta chains sequenced from one sample in a study of shared clonotypes between healthy human individuals (dated by TCRdb to about 2020). Library construction relied on the immunoSEQ multiplex PCR assay. TCRdb carries this immuneACCESS record with in-frame sequences only. Its versions omit some clonotypes, under half of them owing to an unresolved V gene in the studies checked, with the rest unexplained. For this sample there are a few million clones; about 92% appear just once. 0.14% of the sample lies in the top ten. The sample taken for sequencing was naive CD4+ T cells sorted from blood. The sample's cell subset or site label, in plain terms: CD45RA+ positively selected. Source of these receptors: a man aged 18 to 35 in good health.

V and J are TRBV7-8 and TRBJ2-7, with D possibly being TRBD2 (6 bases). The CDR3 sequence is 17 residues long. Looked up from germline, CDR1 is SGHVS and CDR2 is FQNEAQ. The V and J ends lost 1 base and 11 bases respectively, with 27 bases between them. DNA of the CDR3: TGTGCCAGCAGCTTAGATCGACTAGTCACAACTTTTGTGCGGGAGTACTTC. As protein: CASSLDRLVTTFVREYF.

The chain joins TRBV27 to TRBJ2-1, with 7 positions matching TRBD2. V lost 4 bases and J lost 7; bases outside the gene matches: 13. Looked up from germline, CDR1 is MNHEY and CDR2 is SMNVEV (reference sequence). CDR3 size: 16 residues. The CDR3 DNA reads as TGTGCCAGCAGTTCCCTCAAGGGCGGGAGTACAAATGAGCAGTTCTTC. This codes for CASSSLKGGSTNEQFF.

The chain has TRBV10-3 and TRBJ1-3; the match to TRBD1 covers 7 bases. Germline V gives CDR1 ENHRY, CDR2 SYGVKD. CDR3 size: 13 residues. Trimming took 6 bases from V and 3 from J; bases not matched to a gene: 2. The CDR3 nucleotides are TGTGCCATCAGGACAGGGAATGGAAACACCATATATTTT. Encoded protein: CAIRTGNGNTIYF.

This chain connects TRBV7-2 to TRBJ2-2, with 9 bases matching TRBD2. Germline V gene sequence: CDR1 SGHTA, CDR2 FQGNSA. The CDR3 extends over 17 amino acids. V lost 7 bases, J lost 1 base, and 10 bases stayed unmatched. The CDR3 bases are TGTGCCAGCACTTCCCTAGCGGGGCTAAAGAACACCGGGGAGCTGTTTTTT. Translated: CASTSLAGLKNTGELFF.

This chain joins TRBV4-1 and TRBJ2-5, with D tentatively TRBD2 (5 bases). TRBJ2-7 matches the DNA end more closely, so the J call is doubtful. The CDR3 has 13 amino acids. Germline CDR1 MGHRA, CDR2 YSYEKL. CDR3 nucleotides: TGCGCCAGCAGCCAAAGGGAGTTCTACGAGCAGTACTTC. Translating gives CASSQREFYEQYF.

This chain joins TRBV10-2 and TRBJ2-3; tentatively, D is TRBD1 (5 bases). The V end lost 0 bases, the J end lost 0 bases, and 16 bases lay between the germline ends. Looked up from germline, CDR1 is WSHSY and CDR2 is SAAADI. The CDR3 contains 18 residues. CDR3 DNA: TGCGCCAGCAGTGAGTCGATCCTTCAGGGCACTAGCACAGATACGCAGTATTTT. This encodes CASSESILQGTSTDTQYF.

This chain connects TRBV5-1 to TRBJ2-3; TRBD2 matches at 8 bases. Germline V gives CDR1 SGHRS, CDR2 YFSETQ. The junction had 8 bases not matched to a gene; V was cut back by 1 base and J by 1 base. CDR3 size: 17 residues. CDR3 in amino acids: CASSLTGGPVRTDTQYF. The CDR3 DNA follows: TGCGCCAGCAGCTTGACGGGGGGGCCGGTGCGCACAGATACGCAGTATTTT.

This clone was picked up a small number of times. The chain has TRBV5-4 and TRBJ1-6, with 7 bases lining up with TRBD1. Germline V gene data show CDR1 as SGHNT and CDR2 as YYREEE (reference sequence). The CDR3 totals 14 residues. Germline trimming cut 2 bases from V and 10 bases from J; bases unmatched to any gene: 6. The CDR3 loop is CASSFRGQNSPLHF. CDR3 bases: TGTGCCAGCAGCTTTAGGGGGCAGAACTCACCCCTCCACTTT.

The rearrangement links TRBV5-4 to TRBJ2-1; TRBD2 matches 15 bases. This CDR3 is built from 17 residues. Germline lookup yields CDR1 SGHNT and CDR2 YYREEE (reference sequence). V trimming: 4 bases; J trimming: 4 bases; junction bases outside the gene matches: 6. For the CDR3, the DNA is TGTGCCAGCAGCCCGGGACTAGCGGGGGGCGAATACAATGAGCAGTTCTTC. It translates to CASSPGLAGGEYNEQFF.

The chain has TRBV10-3 and TRBJ1-6; TRBD1 is a possible D gene (5 bases). This CDR3 has 17 residues. Trimming left V 0 bases short and J 9 bases short, with 18 bases between. The germline CDR1 and CDR2 sequences are ENHRY and SYGVKD. The CDR3 is CAISESHTGPLSSPLHF. CDR3 nucleotide sequence: TGTGCCATCAGTGAGTCCCATACAGGTCCGCTGAGTTCACCCCTCCACTTT.

V usage is TRBV5-8 and J usage is TRBJ2-5, with 15 positions matching TRBD2. This CDR3 comprises 15 residues. V dropped 5 bases and J dropped 4; count of bases not matched to a gene: 3. From germline, CDR1 is SGHTS and CDR2 YDEGEE. The CDR3 coding sequence is TGTGCCAGCAGTTCGGGACTAGCGGGAGGAGAGACCCAGTACTTC. As protein: CASSSGLAGGETQYF.

The chain employs TRBV5-6 and TRBJ2-7, with a weak D call TRBD2 (6 bases). The germline V gene has CDR1 SGHDT and CDR2 YYEEEE. The CDR3 covers 17 residues. V was clipped by 2 bases and J by 4 bases, with 22 bases between them. The CDR3 DNA reads as TGTGCCAGCAGCTTATCCGCTTACCGGGGGACTCGGTACGAGCAGTACTTC. Amino acid sequence: CASSLSAYRGTRYEQYF.

This clone was observed a handful of times. The rearrangement joins TRBV10-3 to TRBJ2-7; 8 bases line up with TRBD1. The CDR3 runs to 11 residues. Unmatched junction bases numbered 7, after V lost 6 bases and J lost 12 bases. Per the germline V gene, CDR1 is ENHRY and CDR2 is SYGVKD. The CDR3 nucleotides read TGTGCCATCAGAGGGACAGGTCCTTGGTACTTC. It is translated as CAIRGTGPWYF.

CDR3 loop: CASSYSGVHSPLHF. For the CDR3, the DNA is TGTGCCAGCAGTTACTCAGGGGTCCATTCACCCCTCCACTTT. This chain connects TRBV6-6 to TRBJ1-6, with D possibly being TRBD1 (5 bases). The germline V and J ends were trimmed by 0 bases and 8 bases, with 8 bases remaining between them. From germline, CDR1 is MNHNY and CDR2 SVGAGI (reference sequence). The length of the CDR3 is 14 residues.

The V gene is TRBV7-2, the J gene TRBJ1-2, with D maybe TRBD1 (5 bases). The CDR3 runs 15 residues. Germline CDR1 reads SGHTA; CDR2 reads FQGNSA. Trimming cost V 7 bases and J 4 bases, with 19 bases left between them. In DNA form, the CDR3 reads TGTGCCAGCACCGAGGAGGGGCTCGTTGGCTATGGCTACACCTTC. Translating it yields CASTEEGLVGYGYTF.

With respect to this clone: Other DNA sequences from this sample encode an identical CDR3 as well. The V gene is TRBV7-2, the J gene TRBJ2-1; 10 nucleotides line up with TRBD2. Losses at the gene ends were 4 bases for V and 0 bases for J; bases not matched to a gene: 3. The CDR3 totals 16 residues. Germline CDR1 reads SGHTA; CDR2 reads FQGNSA. The CDR3 reads CASSSLAGGSYNEQFF. The CDR3 DNA is TGTGCCAGCAGCTCATTAGCGGGGGGCTCCTACAATGAGCAGTTCTTC.